The clone carrying this T cell receptor (delta chain) was counted between two and nine times. The V gene end was trimmed by 0 bases and the J gene end by 0 bases; junction bases not matched to a gene: 7. The germline V gene encodes CDR1 GEAIGNYY and CDR2 EKD. The CDR3 spans 19 residues. This specimen belongs to a study of gamma-delta chains in newborns, infants, children. For the study at large: Polyclonal expansion of innate γδ T cells after birth follows microbial exposure.

TCRdb re-called the reads using CATT. The table has roughly 14,000 delta-chain clones, roughly 7% seen once. The sequencing input was blood. The sequence came from a child who was a newborn, infant or young child, either healthy, febrile or measles-vaccinated (not recorded which). This rearrangement joins TRDV2 to TRDJ3, with 7 bases fitting TRDD3. CDR3 DNA: TGTGCCTGTGACACCGTAGTTGGGGATAGCTCCTGGGACACCCGACAGATGTTTTTC. Amino acid sequence: CACDTVVGDSSWDTRQMFF.